This T cell receptor (beta chain) comes out of a study of technical replicates of blood from four donors. This clone was seen more than once but under ten times. Assay used: immunoSEQ multiplex PCR; TCRdb lists only in-frame clones, some missing. Of roughly 60,000 clones listed, about 88% are singletons. The sequenced sample consisted of PBMCs. The source is a human donor in good health. Some clones in this sample may be carry-over from other donors' samples.

The CDR3 DNA reads TGTGCCAGCAGACGTGACAGGGCGGCTGAAGCTTTCTTT. This codes for CASRRDRAAEAFF. The chain carries TRBV2 and TRBJ1-1, with TRBD1 identical over 7 bases. V trimming: 6 bases; J trimming: 6 bases; junction bases outside the gene matches: 7. Germline CDR1 is SNHLY and CDR2 is FYNNEI. There are 13 residues in the CDR3. The variable domain in full, completed from reference TRBV2 and TRBJ1-1, reads EPEVTQTPSHQVTQMGQEVILRCVPISNHLYFYWYRQILGQKVEFLVSFYNNEISEKSEIFDDQFSVERPDGSNFTLKIRSTKLEDSAMYFCASRRDRAAEAFFGQGTRLTVV.